Sequencing of this T cell receptor (beta chain) was carried out in a study of T-cell memory formation after mild COVID-19. The study, taken as a whole, reports: There was a balanced CD4/CD8 profile in clones contracting day 15 to 85, and later expanders leaned CD4+.

This clonotype was observed many times. Its target is unknown. V lost 2 bases to trimming and J lost 1 base, with 5 bases between them. CDR3 length equals 13 residues. In germline, CDR1 is SGHNT, CDR2 YENEEA. One entry per CDR3 protein, called by TCRdb with MiXCR from the 5' RACE reads. The sample lists some 340,000 distinct CDR3 sequences, 10% to 15% occurring once. This sequence joins TRBV11-3 and TRBJ1-1; D not certain. The sequence was obtained from a man aged 18 to 35 who had mild COVID-19 (a few samples of this study predate the infection). Cell type and time point are not known. Input material: PBMCs or a T cell subset sorted from them (not recorded which). The CDR3 protein is CASSLIQNTEAFF. CDR3 sequence (DNA): TGTGCCAGCAGCTTAATACAGAACACTGAAGCTTTCTTT.